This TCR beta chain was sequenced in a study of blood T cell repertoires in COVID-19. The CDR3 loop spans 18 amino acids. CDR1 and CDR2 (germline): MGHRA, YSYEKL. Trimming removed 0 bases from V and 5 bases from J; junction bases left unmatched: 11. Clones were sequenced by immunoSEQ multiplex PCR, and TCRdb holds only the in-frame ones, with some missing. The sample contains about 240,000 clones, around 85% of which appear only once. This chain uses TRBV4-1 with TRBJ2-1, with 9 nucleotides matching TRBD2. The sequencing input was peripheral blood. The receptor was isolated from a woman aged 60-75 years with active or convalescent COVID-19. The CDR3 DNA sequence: TGCGCCAGCAGCCAAGATTTTCTGACCGGGACTAGCAACAATGAGCAGTTCTTC. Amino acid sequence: CASSQDFLTGTSNNEQFF.